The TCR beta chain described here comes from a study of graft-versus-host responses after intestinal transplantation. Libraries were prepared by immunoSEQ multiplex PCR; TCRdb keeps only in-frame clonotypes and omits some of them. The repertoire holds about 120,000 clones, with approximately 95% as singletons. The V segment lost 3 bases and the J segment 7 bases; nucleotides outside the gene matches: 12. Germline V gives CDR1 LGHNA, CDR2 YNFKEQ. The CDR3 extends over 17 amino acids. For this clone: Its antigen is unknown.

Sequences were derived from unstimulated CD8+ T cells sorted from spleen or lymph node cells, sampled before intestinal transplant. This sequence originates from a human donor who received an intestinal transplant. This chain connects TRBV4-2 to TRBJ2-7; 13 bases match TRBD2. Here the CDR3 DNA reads TGTGCCAGCAGCCAGGGTTTTGGGACTAGCGGGACGGGGGAGCAGTACTTC. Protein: CASSQGFGTSGTGEQYF.